These T cell receptor beta chains were read from a single sample in a study of blood T cell repertoires in COVID-19. Repertoires were generated with immunoSEQ multiplex PCR, while TCRdb's copy carries only in-frame clones and drops some. The sample lists some 160,000 clones, about nine tenths occurring once. The specimen sequenced was peripheral blood. These receptors came from a young man with acute or convalescent COVID-19. Each CDR3 is given with its conserved first and last residue. Each record gives: CDR3 protein, CDR3 DNA, V gene, D gene, J gene, clone size. The D gene is left open where the match is weak. Rows may omit the clone size; those that give it use once, few, many or a size class.

CASSPEPARASPLHF TGCGCCAGCAGCCCTGAGCCAGCGAGGGCGTCACCCCTCCACTTT TRBV4-1 . TRBJ1-6 .
CAPSNDGTESNQPQHF TGTGCCCCGTCTAACGACGGGACAGAGAGCAATCAGCCCCAGCATTTT TRBV30 TRBD1 TRBJ1-5 .
CASSPPRLAEERQETQYF TGTGCCAGCAGCCCCCCCCGGCTAGCGGAAGAGCGTCAAGAGACCCAGTACTTC TRBV3-1/TRBV3-2 TRBD2 TRBJ2-5 .
CASRGGGEGPQHF TGTGCCAGCAGGGGCGGCGGGGAAGGGCCCCAGCATTTT TRBV7-2 . TRBJ1-5 .
CASSQAGVGYNEQFF TGTGCCAGCAGCCAAGCGGGAGTGGGCTACAATGAGCAGTTCTTC TRBV5-4 TRBD2 TRBJ2-1 .
CASSIDPVSYGYTF TGTGCCAGTAGTATAGATCCCGTCAGCTATGGCTACACCTTC TRBV19 . TRBJ1-2 once
CASSPTRDKNNEQFF TGTGCCAGCAGCCCCACTCGGGACAAGAACAATGAGCAGTTCTTC TRBV11-3 . TRBJ2-1 .
CASSFLISGQGYNEQFF TGTGCCAGCAGTTTTCTCATCTCGGGACAGGGGTACAATGAGCAGTTCTTC TRBV27 TRBD1 TRBJ2-1 few
CASSQARQGGGYTF TGTGCCAGCAGTCAAGCAAGACAGGGAGGAGGCTACACCTTC TRBV2 TRBD1 TRBJ1-2 .
CASSGVRVNPSTDTQYF TGTGCCAGCAGCGGAGTCAGGGTGAACCCTAGCACAGATACGCAGTATTTT TRBV9 . TRBJ2-3 .
CASSNGGGGIDEQYF TGCGCCAGCAGTAATGGAGGAGGCGGTATTGACGAGCAGTACTTC TRBV5-1 . TRBJ2-7 .
CASSLEAPGTGGRETQYF TGCGCCAGCAGCTTGGAAGCCCCCGGGACAGGGGGCAGAGAGACCCAGTACTTC TRBV5-1 TRBD1 TRBJ2-5 .
CAGRRINRDIGGYTF TGTGCCGGCCGTCGAATCAACCGGGACATTGGAGGCTACACCTTC TRBV6-5 . TRBJ1-2 .
CAWSAHPGQSRYEQYF TGTGCCTGGAGTGCACATCCGGGACAGAGCCGCTACGAGCAGTACTTC TRBV30 TRBD1 TRBJ2-7 .
CASSPTQGPYTF TGTGCCAGCTCACCTACACAGGGGCCCTACACCTTC TRBV18 TRBD1 TRBJ1-2 .
CASSPPGGYGYTF TGTGCCAGCTCACCACCCGGGGGTTATGGCTACACCTTC TRBV18 . TRBJ1-2 .
CASSTEARETQYF TGTGCCAGTAGTACCGAGGCCCGGGAGACCCAGTACTTC TRBV19 . TRBJ2-5 .
CASSPTSGGALNTQYF TGTGCCAGCTCACCGACGAGCGGGGGGGCCTTAAATACGCAGTATTTT TRBV18 TRBD2 TRBJ2-3 .
CASSTSGDSSYNEQFF TGTGCCAGTAGTACGTCCGGGGACAGCTCCTACAATGAGCAGTTCTTC TRBV19 TRBD1 TRBJ2-1 .
CASSMSGTSNTEAFF TGTGCCAGCAGTATGAGCGGGACATCGAACACTGAAGCTTTCTTT TRBV9 . TRBJ1-1 .
CASTTRDRNSPLHF TGTGCCAGCACAACCCGGGACAGGAATTCACCCCTCCACTTT TRBV25-1 TRBD1 TRBJ1-6 .
CASSPTVAGATDTQYF TGTGCCAGCAGCCCCACCGTAGCGGGGGCCACAGATACGCAGTATTTT TRBV5-6 TRBD2 TRBJ2-3 .